One and the same sample provided the 23 T cell receptor beta chains below, sequenced in a study of T cell changes during pregnancy in multiple sclerosis. Measured with immunoSEQ multiplex PCR; TCRdb has only the in-frame clones, and not every one. Of 45,000 to 50,000 clones listed, 85% to 95% were seen once; the top ten hold around 0.4%. Here the sequenced sample was CD4+ T cells from peripheral blood mononuclear cells, taken in the second trimester of pregnancy. These receptors originate from a female donor in good health, enrolled as a control in a pregnancy study.

The rearrangement links TRBV7-3 to TRBJ2-3; possibly TRBD2 for D (6 bases). CDR1 SGHTA and CDR2 FQGTGA come from the germline V gene. The CDR3 spans 15 residues. V lost 5 bases and J 0 bases, leaving 12 bases between the germline ends. CDR3: CASSRGSGSTDTQYF. DNA of the CDR3: TGTGCCAGCAGCCGCGGCAGCGGGAGCACAGATACGCAGTATTTT.

The count of this clone is one. The V and J genes are TRBV4-1 and TRBJ2-1; 12 bases agree with TRBD2. CDR1 is MGHRA, CDR2 YSYEKL, per germline. Unmatched junction bases numbered 5, after V lost 6 bases and J lost 5 bases. The CDR3 covers 15 residues. The CDR3 protein is CASRPLAGGHNEQFF. CDR3 nucleotides: TGCGCCAGCAGACCGCTAGCGGGGGGGCACAATGAGCAGTTCTTC.

Worth noting for this clone: One end of the junction fails to match germline, which may point to a read error. The rearrangement links TRBV7-9 to TRBJ1-1; D is unresolved. Germline V lookup: CDR1 SEHNR, CDR2 FQNEAQ (reference sequence). The CDR3 contains 13 residues. The CDR3 DNA reads TGTGCCAGCAGCTTAGGACAAACACTGAAGCCCCACTTT. Its translation: CASSLGQTLKPHF.

The chain has TRBV15 and TRBJ2-1; D may be TRBD2 (6 bases). This CDR3 region has 18 residues. Trimming pared 2 bases from V and 4 bases from J, leaving 21 bases between. From germline, CDR1 is LNHNV and CDR2 YYDKDF (reference sequence). CDR3 loop: CATSRPPRGGSGYNEQFF. Here the CDR3 DNA reads TGTGCCACCAGCAGACCCCCAAGGGGAGGATCGGGGTACAATGAGCAGTTCTTC.

The chain has TRBV30 and TRBJ2-7, with 7 bases lining up with TRBD1. The CDR3 contains 12 residues. V lost 7 bases, J lost 4 bases, and 7 bases stayed unmatched. In germline, CDR1 is GTSNPN, CDR2 SVGIG (reference sequence). The DNA of the CDR3 is TGTGCCTTCGGACAGGCTGGGTACGAGCAGTACTTC. This translates into CAFGQAGYEQYF.

The chain joins TRBV5-4 to TRBJ2-1, with TRBD1 identical over 10 bases. V was pared by 4 bases and J by 1 base, with 8 bases of the junction left unmatched. CDR1 SGHNT and CDR2 YYREEE come from the germline V gene (reference sequence). This CDR3 has 17 amino acids. DNA for the CDR3: TGTGCCAGCAGCCGGAACGACAGGGGGCAATCCTACAATGAGCAGTTCTTC. Amino acid sequence: CASSRNDRGQSYNEQFF.

CDR3: CASSPDRVYGYTF. The CDR3 DNA reads TGTGCCAGCAGCCCGGACAGGGTCTATGGCTACACCTTC. The chain links TRBV7-9 to TRBJ1-2; 8 nucleotides line up with TRBD1. J gave up 4 bases and V 5 bases, and 3 bases lay outside the gene matches. The CDR3 spans 13 residues. Germline-derived CDR1 and CDR2 are SEHNR and FQNEAQ (reference sequence).

The chain carries TRBV2 and TRBJ1-1; D gene uncertain. Germline CDR1 is SNHLY and CDR2 is FYNNEI. The CDR3 has 16 amino acids. Trimming removed 5 bases from V and 8 bases from J, with 24 bases in between. CDR3 protein: CASSLGGIGGLIEAFF. DNA of the CDR3: TGTGCCAGCAGTTTAGGTGGAATAGGCGGGCTAATAGAAGCTTTCTTT.

This chain joins TRBV4-2 and TRBJ2-1; TRBD1 is a possible D gene (6 bases). V dropped 1 base and J dropped 10 bases, with 8 bases sitting between them. Germline loops: CDR1 LGHNA, CDR2 YNFKEQ. The CDR3 has 12 residues. The CDR3 loop reads CASSQVGGEQFF. CDR3 in DNA: TGTGCCAGCAGCCAAGTTGGGGGCGAGCAGTTCTTC.

The V and J genes are TRBV7-2 and TRBJ1-2; TRBD1 matches 8 bases. The CDR3 has 14 amino acids. The V gene's germline CDR1 is SGHTA and CDR2 FQGNSA. V was pared by 2 bases and J by 3 bases, with 2 bases of the junction left unmatched. This chain's CDR3 is CASSLSGQDYGYTF. DNA for the CDR3: TGTGCCAGCAGCTTATCGGGACAGGACTATGGCTACACCTTC.

The chain joins TRBV4-1 to TRBJ2-2; D call uncertain. The CDR3 runs 16 residues. Trimming removed 0 bases at V and 4 bases at J, with 12 bases between. Germline V gene data show CDR1 as MGHRA and CDR2 as YSYEKL. The CDR3 bases are TGCGCCAGCAGCCAAGATCGGAGCGCGTTCACCGGGGAGCTGTTTTTT. Protein: CASSQDRSAFTGELFF.

This clone appeared once. The chain couples TRBV7-8 to TRBJ1-1, with 7 nucleotides matching TRBD1. The V gene end was trimmed by 5 bases and the J gene end by 3 bases; junction bases not matched to a gene: 6. The CDR3 spans 14 residues. CDR1 SGHVS and CDR2 FQNEAQ come from the germline V gene. The CDR3 is CASSRGTADTEAFF. The CDR3 bases are TGTGCCAGCAGCAGAGGGACAGCGGACACTGAAGCTTTCTTT.

The V call is TRBV7-2, the J call TRBJ2-5; D perhaps matches TRBD2 (7 bases). Per the germline V gene, CDR1 is SGHTA and CDR2 is FQGNSA. Trimming removed 5 bases from V and 4 bases from J, with 14 bases in between. The CDR3 extends over 14 amino acids. The CDR3 region has the DNA TGTGCCAGCAGCCCGGGGAGGGGGATAGAGACCCAGTACTTC. Amino acid sequence: CASSPGRGIETQYF.

J is TRBJ1-1 and V is TRBV10-3, with 9 bases lining up with TRBD1. Germline V gene sequence: CDR1 ENHRY, CDR2 SYGVKD. V lost 10 bases, J lost 3 bases, and 3 bases stayed unmatched. The CDR3 is 12 amino acids. The CDR3 coding sequence is TGTGCCACCGACAGGGGGGACACTGAAGCTTTCTTT. Its protein product is CATDRGDTEAFF.

This rearrangement joins TRBV7-3 to TRBJ1-6; D gene unclear. Between the trimmed V and J ends, which lost 3 bases and 10 bases, there was a span of 10 bases. Germline lookup yields CDR1 SGHTA and CDR2 FQGTGA. This CDR3 spans 13 amino acids. The CDR3 spells CASSFGSGSPLHF. DNA of the CDR3: TGTGCCAGCAGCTTCGGGAGCGGGTCACCCCTCCACTTT. Full variable domain (missing parts from reference TRBV7-3 and TRBJ1-6): GAGVSQTPSNKVTEKGKYVELRCDPISGHTALYWYRQSLGQGPEFLIYFQGTGAADDSGLPNDRFFAVRPEGSVSTLKIQRTERGDSAVYLCASSFGSGSPLHFGNGTRLTVT.

This rearrangement joins TRBV9 to TRBJ2-3, with 11 bases lining up with TRBD2. V lost 0 bases, J lost 1 base, and 4 bases stayed unmatched. CDR3 length equals 17 residues. Per the germline V gene, CDR1 is SGDLS and CDR2 is YYNGEE. The CDR3 nucleotides read TGTGCCAGCAGCGTAGGATTAGCGGGGGGGGGCACAGATACGCAGTATTTT. Its protein is CASSVGLAGGGTDTQYF.

The chain is built from TRBV7-2 and TRBJ1-2; no reliable D call. This CDR3 has 14 residues. V gave up 5 bases and J gave up 0 bases, with 10 bases separating them. CDR1 and CDR2 (germline): SGHTA, FQGNSA. CDR3 sequence reads: CASSREASNYGYTF. CDR3 sequence (DNA): TGTGCCAGCAGCCGAGAAGCTTCTAACTATGGCTACACCTTC.

This chain connects TRBV11-1 to TRBJ2-7, with D possibly TRBD1 on 6 matching bases. This CDR3 region has 15 residues. V lost 5 bases to trimming and J lost 4 bases, with 18 bases between them. The germline V gene has CDR1 SGHAT and CDR2 FQDESV (reference sequence). CDR3 sequence reads: CASSPDGWGQYEQYF. The CDR3 bases are TGTGCCAGCAGCCCAGATGGGTGGGGACAATACGAGCAGTACTTC.

This clone came up once. The rearrangement links TRBV10-2 to TRBJ2-4; the D gene is possibly TRBD2 (6 bases). The ends were cut back, 8 bases at V and 0 bases at J, with 8 bases in the middle. Germline V gene sequence: CDR1 WSHSY, CDR2 SAAADI. This CDR3 region has 13 residues. CDR3 nucleotide sequence: TGCGCCAGCCGAGCGGGAGCCAAAAACATTCAGTACTTC. This gives the protein CASRAGAKNIQYF.

This clone was recorded a few times. The CDR3 spells CASSPRTDQPQHF. In DNA, the CDR3 is TGTGCCAGCAGCCCCCGGACAGATCAGCCCCAGCATTTT. V gene TRBV7-2 combines with J gene TRBJ1-5; a weak D match, TRBD1 (6 bases). This CDR3 has 13 amino acids. CDR1 and CDR2 (germline): SGHTA, FQGNSA. V lost 5 bases, J lost 5 bases, and 10 bases lay in between.

V gene TRBV6-5 combines with J gene TRBJ1-2; no definite D call. This CDR3 is 13 amino acids long. Trimming removed 6 bases from V and 2 bases from J, with 10 bases in between. Germline assignment: CDR1 MNHEY and CDR2 SVGAGI. Written as DNA, the CDR3 is TGTGCCAGCAGCCCGGGGAGGAACTATGGCTACACCTTC. As protein: CASSPGRNYGYTF.

J is TRBJ2-2 and V is TRBV7-6; 12 bases match TRBD2. Germline trimming cut 4 bases from V and 6 bases from J; bases unmatched to any gene: 6. Germline CDR1 and CDR2: SGHVS and FNYEAQ. The CDR3 consists of 16 residues. CDR3 amino acids: CASSSATSGGPGELFF. In DNA form, the CDR3 reads TGTGCCAGCAGCTCAGCAACTAGCGGGGGGCCCGGGGAGCTGTTTTTT.

V gene TRBV4-3 combines with J gene TRBJ2-7, with 8 bases fitting TRBD1. CDR3 size: 17 residues. With V trimmed by 0 bases and J by 2 bases, 9 bases remained unmatched. Germline values: CDR1 LGHNA, CDR2 YSLEER. CDR3 in DNA: TGCGCCAGCAGCCAAGAGGGGTTAGGACAGGGTACCTACGAGCAGTACTTC. Residues: CASSQEGLGQGTYEQYF.